This T cell receptor (beta chain) was captured in a study of cytomegalovirus exposure and HLA in healthy donors. Study-wide points: Looking again later, the authors saw that most CMV-associated TCR beta chains seemed HLA-restricted.

Germline V gene sequence: CDR1 SNHLY, CDR2 FYNNEI. The germline V and J ends were trimmed by 4 bases and 2 bases, with 9 bases remaining between them. This CDR3 is 14 amino acids long. This clone showed up just once. Its antigen is as yet unknown. Use of 60 Vbeta and 13 Jbeta primers characterized the PCR. Clones were read by immunoSEQ multiplex PCR, and TCRdb kept only the in-frame ones, dropping some. The data show roughly 170,000 clones, less than 90% seen once. As for the donors, each was a healthy bone marrow donor. This rearrangement joins TRBV2 to TRBJ2-1; tentatively, D is TRBD1 (6 bases). The TCR originated in a man aged 50 to 60 in good health and CMV-seronegative. Sequencing was carried out using PBMCs. The CDR3: CASSARGPYNEQFF. The CDR3 DNA reads TGTGCCAGCAGTGCCAGGGGCCCCTACAATGAGCAGTTCTTC.